Following are 20 T cell receptor beta chains from one sample sequenced in a study of Tregs in tolerant kidney transplant recipients. TCRdb's table, derived via immunoSEQ multiplex PCR, lists solely in-frame clones and lacks some. The sample has tens of thousands of clones; over 85% are singletons. Recipients received nonmyeloablative bone marrow transplants from related graft donors, with transient mixed chimerism. Material: CD4+ T cells from blood (PBMCs), obtained 12 months after the transplant. These receptors were collected from a human patient who received a combined kidney and bone marrow transplant. Part of the T cell pool may stem from the graft donor.

The J gene is TRBJ1-1, the V gene TRBV29-1; no firm D call. The CDR3 length is 14 residues. The germline V gene encodes CDR1 SQVTM and CDR2 ANQGSEA. V was shortened by 1 base and J by 0 bases, with 9 bases between the two germline ends. CDR3 loop: CSVEVLIVNTEAFF. CDR3 nucleotide sequence: TGCAGCGTTGAAGTCCTTATTGTGAACACTGAAGCTTTCTTT.

The chain is built from TRBV18 and TRBJ2-2, with D perhaps matching TRBD2 (6 bases). The CDR3 sequence is 15 residues long. Germline V gives CDR1 KGHSH, CDR2 LQKENI. V lost 5 bases to trimming and J lost 3 bases, with 13 bases between them. CDR3 region: CASSTRGSHTGELFF. The CDR3 DNA follows: TGTGCCAGCTCAACCCGGGGGTCGCACACCGGGGAGCTGTTTTTT. Full variable domain (rest looked up from reference TRBV18 and TRBJ2-2): NAGVMQNPRHLVRRRGQEARLRCSPMKGHSHVYWYRQLPEEGLKFMVYLQKENIIDESGMPKERFSAEFPKEGPSILRIQQVVRGDSAAYFCASSTRGSHTGELFFGEGSRLTVL.

This sequence joins TRBV11-3 and TRBJ2-7; possibly TRBD1 for D (7 bases). Between the trimmed V and J ends, which lost 2 bases and 5 bases, there was a span of 13 bases. The CDR3 runs 14 residues. Germline V gives CDR1 SGHNT, CDR2 YENEEA. DNA for the CDR3: TGTGCCAGCAGCTTACAGGGGGGCTGGGACGAGCAGTACTTC. Its protein product is CASSLQGGWDEQYF.

This clone has a handful of counts. The CDR3, as DNA: TGCGCCAGCAGCCAGACTACGGGACAGCTGACTGGAAACACCATATATTTT. Encoded protein: CASSQTTGQLTGNTIYF. The rearrangement uses TRBV4-1 and TRBJ1-3; 7 bases map to TRBD1. V dropped 3 bases and J dropped 2; count of bases not matched to a gene: 10. The germline CDR1 and CDR2 sequences are MGHRA and YSYEKL. CDR3 length equals 17 residues.

V usage is TRBV7-2 and J usage is TRBJ2-7, with a tentative D call TRBD1 (5 bases). V dropped 3 bases and J dropped 2 bases, with 14 bases sitting between them. Germline-derived CDR1 and CDR2 are SGHTA and FQGNSA. The CDR3 sequence is 15 residues long. CDR3 sequence (DNA): TGTGCCAGCAGCTTTTCAGGGCATTCACCCTACGAGCAGTACTTC. It is translated as CASSFSGHSPYEQYF.

V and J are TRBV4-3 and TRBJ1-1; 7 nucleotides agree with TRBD1. There are 14 residues in the CDR3. Germline loops: CDR1 LGHNA, CDR2 YSLEER. V lost 1 base, J lost 6 bases, and 5 bases stayed unmatched. The CDR3 is CASSQGDRAPEAFF. The CDR3 region has the DNA TGCGCCAGCAGCCAAGGAGACAGGGCCCCTGAAGCTTTCTTT.

The chain has TRBV7-2 and TRBJ2-7; possibly TRBD2 for D (5 bases). Germline V CDR1 and CDR2: SGHTA, FQGNSA. The CDR3 has 15 residues. With 5 bases removed from V and 1 base from J, the gap between germline ends came to 15 bases. Here the CDR3 reads CASSPSPTGSYEQYF. The DNA of the CDR3 is TGTGCCAGCAGCCCGAGTCCGACGGGATCCTACGAGCAGTACTTC.

The chain is built from TRBV5-1 and TRBJ2-5; perhaps TRBD1 as D (6 bases). The CDR3 has 17 amino acids. V gave up 1 base and J gave up 5 bases, with 21 bases separating them. CDR1 is SGHRS and CDR2 is YFSETQ in the germline V gene. CDR3 in amino acids: CASSLIAQGIGGETQYF. The CDR3 region has the DNA TGCGCCAGCAGCTTGATCGCCCAGGGGATCGGTGGTGAGACCCAGTACTTC.

The chain joins TRBV4-1 to TRBJ2-5, with D tentatively TRBD1 (6 bases). Per germline, CDR1 MGHRA and CDR2 YSYEKL. This CDR3 comprises 14 residues. Trimming left V 1 base short and J 7 bases short, with 13 bases between. Here the CDR3 reads CASSQVGTQGTQYF. CDR3 DNA sequence: TGCGCCAGCAGCCAAGTGGGGACACAGGGGACCCAGTACTTC.

This clone was detected only a few times. The chain links TRBV30 to TRBJ2-1; TRBD1 aligns across 7 bases. The CDR3 runs to 15 residues. V dropped 1 base and J dropped 5; count of bases not matched to a gene: 8. The V gene's germline CDR1 is GTSNPN and CDR2 SVGIG (reference sequence). CDR3 amino acids: CAWSGSWDRNNEQFF. The CDR3 DNA sequence: TGTGCCTGGAGTGGTAGCTGGGACAGAAACAATGAGCAGTTCTTC.

The chain employs TRBV6-5 and TRBJ2-7; the match to TRBD1 covers 10 bases. Trimming removed 2 bases from V and 2 bases from J; junction bases left unmatched: 0. This CDR3 has 14 amino acids. Germline lookup yields CDR1 MNHEY and CDR2 SVGAGI. CDR3 in DNA: TGTGCCAGCAGTTACGGGACAGGGGCCTACGAGCAGTACTTC. Translation gives CASSYGTGAYEQYF.

This sequence joins TRBV28 and TRBJ2-3, with 7 bases identical to TRBD2. V was pared by 2 bases and J by 2 bases, with 4 bases of the junction left unmatched. The CDR3 consists of 15 residues. Germline V CDR1 and CDR2: MDHEN, SYDVKM. The CDR3 DNA follows: TGTGCCAGCAGTTTAAATCTAGCGGACACAGATACGCAGTATTTT. Translation: CASSLNLADTDTQYF. The variable domain in full, completed from reference TRBV28 and TRBJ2-3, reads DVKVTQSSRYLVKRTGEKVFLECVQDMDHENMFWYRQDPGLGLRLIYFSYDVKMKEKGDIPEGYSVSREKKERFSLILESASTNQTSMYLCASSLNLADTDTQYFGPGTRLTVL.

The CDR3 sequence: CASSPPGSSEQYF. CDR3 DNA sequence: TGTGCCAGCAGCCCCCCGGGGAGTAGCGAGCAGTACTTC. The chain carries TRBV6-5 and TRBJ2-7; D is possibly TRBD2 (5 bases). The CDR3 runs to 13 residues. Trimming removed 6 bases from V and 6 bases from J, with 15 bases in between. CDR1 is MNHEY and CDR2 is SVGAGI in the germline V gene.

The rearrangement uses TRBV18 and TRBJ1-1; TRBD1 matches at 7 bases. Germline V CDR1 and CDR2: KGHSH, LQKENI. The CDR3 is 14 amino acids. V gave up 5 bases and J gave up 3 bases; unmatched junction bases: 6. The DNA for the CDR3 is TGTGCCAGCTCATCCCGGGACAGTCACACTGAAGCTTTCTTT. Its protein is CASSSRDSHTEAFF.

The count of this clone is one. The CDR3 protein is CAWSDYFGSSTDTQYF. The CDR3 DNA follows: TGTGCCTGGAGTGATTATTTTGGCAGTAGCACAGATACGCAGTATTTT. J is TRBJ2-3 and V is TRBV30, with D unclear. The V and J ends lost 1 base and 0 bases respectively, with 14 bases between them. Germline lookup yields CDR1 GTSNPN and CDR2 SVGIG (reference sequence). The CDR3 covers 16 residues.

The rearrangement uses TRBV6-5 and TRBJ2-2; 9 nucleotides line up with TRBD2. Germline CDR1 is MNHEY and CDR2 is SVGAGI. This CDR3 comprises 15 residues. With 7 bases clipped from V and 5 bases from J, the junction kept 8 bases outside the gene matches. As DNA, the CDR3 is TGTGCCAGCACCACCCCCGCGGGGGGGACCGGGGAGCTGTTTTTT. Translating it yields CASTTPAGGTGELFF.

V is TRBV11-2 and J is TRBJ2-3; 7 nucleotides match TRBD2. V was clipped by 5 bases and J by 2 bases; unmatched bases: 7. This CDR3 has 15 residues. Germline V gene lookup returns CDR1 SGHAT and CDR2 FQNNGV. The CDR3 is CASSPMGGSTDTQYF. In DNA, the CDR3 is TGTGCCAGCAGCCCCATGGGGGGGTCCACAGATACGCAGTATTTT.

The CDR3 sequence is CASSLSGGDTDTQYF. CDR3 nucleotide sequence: TGTGCCAGCAGCTTATCTGGCGGGGACACAGATACGCAGTATTTT. J is TRBJ2-3 and V is TRBV7-3, with D tentatively TRBD2 (6 bases). The CDR3 has 15 residues. Trimming pared 2 bases from V and 2 bases from J, leaving 11 bases between. The germline CDR1 and CDR2 sequences are SGHTA and FQGTGA.

The rearrangement joins TRBV7-8 to TRBJ2-2; a possible D gene is TRBD2 (6 bases). The CDR3 has 15 amino acids. Germline V lookup: CDR1 SGHVS, CDR2 FQNEAQ. V lost 5 bases and J 4 bases, leaving 14 bases between the germline ends. The CDR3 region has the DNA TGTGCCAGCAGCAGCTACGGGGGACCCACCGGGGAGCTGTTTTTT. Its translation is CASSSYGGPTGELFF.

This chain uses TRBV5-8 with TRBJ2-3, with 15 bases fitting TRBD2. CDR1 is SGHTS, CDR2 YDEGEE, per germline. CDR3 length: 16 amino acids. The V gene end was trimmed by 4 bases and the J gene end by 6 bases; junction bases not matched to a gene: 6. The CDR3, as DNA: TGTGCCAGCAGCCGGACTAGCGGGAGGGCCCGGGATACGCAGTATTTT. This translates into CASSRTSGRARDTQYF.